This TCR beta chain was sequenced in a study of Graves' ophthalmopathy and Graves' hyperthyroidism (dated by TCRdb to 2016 to 2019). Background for the entire study: Peripheral blood was collected at initial diagnosis, prior to any treatment. The study used signatures of the TCR beta repertoire to tell Graves' ophthalmopathy apart from Graves' hyperthyroidism and to predict which patients would progress to ophthalmopathy. In total, 135 blood samples were TCR-sequenced: 43 ophthalmopathy, some 75 hyperthyroidism and roughly 17 hyperthyroidism-to-ophthalmopathy patients. To explore V-J signatures that distinguish ophthalmopathy from hyperthyroidism, a discovery set of 100 patients was enrolled, made up of under 50 with ophthalmopathy and 57 with stable hyperthyroidism. An independent validation cohort was composed of 18 to 20 hyperthyroidism patients and about 16 patients who later progressed from hyperthyroidism to ophthalmopathy. T-cell repertoires of thyroid tissue and blood were compared in about 6 hyperthyroidism patients. Once sampling was done, hyperthyroidism patients were given methimazole at a starting dose of 30 mg daily, while ophthalmopathy patients were given high-dose intravenous methylprednisolone.

This clonotype was detected many times. Its recognized antigen is unknown. No qualities accompany the bases; no much larger clone lies one base away. The paper as a whole reports these results and caveats: No statistical method was used to set the sample size in advance, and the investigators knew which group each participant was assigned to. In validation, the model predicted ophthalmopathy progression with 70.59% sensitivity and about 73% specificity; fewer than 15 predicted patients were CT-confirmed with GO in a median of approximately 6.2 months. Most expanded thyroid clonotypes with a frequency above 0.001 also appeared in blood, which suggests that blood repertoires may reflect the immune response in the thyroid. In cross-validation, the 13-signature model distinguished ophthalmopathy from stable hyperthyroidism with around 90% sensitivity and 81.08% specificity, while in the test set the corresponding values were roughly 80% and 75%.

Hyperthyroidism was defined as stable when no progression to ophthalmopathy occurred within 18 months of follow-up. Hyperthyroidism patients were newly diagnosed, with disease duration under 2 months, and aged 18 to 65 years. Anyone with other autoimmune diseases, uncontrolled infections, pregnancy or lactation was excluded from the study. Clinical symptoms, serum thyroxine, TRAb, thyroid ultrasound and orbital computed tomography were used for diagnosis. Using Ficoll-Paque density gradient centrifugation, PBMCs were isolated from less than 13 ml of fresh peripheral blood. Trizol reagent was used to extract the total RNA, and its quality was then checked on an Agilent 2100 Bioanalyzer. For repertoire sequencing, the TCR beta CDR3 regions were amplified from RNA transcripts. HTBI primers and the Qiagen OneStep RT-PCR kit were used in a first-round RT-PCR, which was followed by a second-round multiplex PCR, size selection and purification. Libraries were sequenced on an Illumina HiSeq2000 using paired-end 100 bp reads. Processing in the source paper ran as follows. Reads were processed with SOAPnuke, discarding reads with adapters, uncalled bases, mean Phred below 15, or no exact constant-primer or identifier match. COPE v1.2.5 was used to merge the high-quality paired reads. Unique nucleotide sequences were defined as clonotypes and aligned to IMGT TRB V, D and J references using MiTCR v1.1. The analysis was limited to V-J combinations with a frequency above 0.0001, which together covered over 98% of repertoires. For each V-J combination, a TCR clonal expansion and chaos score was defined as F50 clonal expansion divided by the chaos observed in the TCRdist matrix. Welch's t-statistics and random forest were used to narrow the features down to 10 to 15 V-J combinations, which were then fed into a naive Bayes classifier. Thyroid-blood repertoire similarity was quantified with the Morisita-Horn index. The public reads were reprocessed in TCRdb via fastp at Q25 and MiXCR, keeping in-frame beta chains. CDR3 protein sequences are deduplicated, and each keeps its most common genes and DNA. The V and J calls come from TCRdb's annotation, not from the publication. The sample contains roughly 400,000 distinct CDR3 sequences, about 18% of them found a single time. Jointly, the top ten make up about 2.4% of the sample.

Including cysteine and phenylalanine, the CDR3 has 14 amino acids. The read is trimmed to its CDR3 DNA, 42 bases read in frame from base 1. V sheds 4 bases and J sheds 4 bases, leaving 13 bases between their ends. Per the germline V gene, MDHEN is the CDR1 and SYDVKM is the CDR2. The chain is assembled from TRBV28 and TRBJ1-2; no D gene call is confident. This clonotype was sampled from an adult woman with stable Graves' hyperthyroidism. Sequenced input: peripheral blood. Here the CDR3 is given as CASSSGVVGYGYTF. The DNA is as follows: TGTGCCAGCAGTTCCGGGGTAGTGGGCTATGGCTACACCTTC.